This T cell receptor beta chain was profiled in a study of CD8 T cells in ankylosing spondylitis. The germline gives CDR1 SGHTA, CDR2 FQGNSA. The CDR3 loop spans 13 amino acids. V lost 1 base, J lost 2 bases, and 6 bases lay in between. This clonotype was recorded at least ten times. Its target is unknown. Libraries of TCR beta came from quantitative 5'-RACE with molecular barcodes. TCRdb reprocessed the 5' RACE reads with MiXCR, giving one entry per CDR3 protein. The sample holds 85,000 to 100,000 distinct CDR3 sequences, 8% to 10% seen once. Study-wide results and caveats: The study identified a TCR beta motif of seven or eight highly homologous variants that appeared characteristic of ankylosing spondylitis blood.

The V call is TRBV7-2, the J call TRBJ2-7; no clear D gene. The sequenced sample consisted of blood, either unsorted or a sorted T cell fraction (not recorded which). The clonotype comes from a male donor with ankylosing spondylitis or in good health (not recorded which). The CDR3 loop is CASSLDWPYEQYF. CDR3 nucleotides: TGTGCCAGCAGCTTAGACTGGCCCTACGAGCAGTACTTC.